Below, one TCR beta chain is given with its context. What it binds is unknown. These data come from a study of cytomegalovirus exposure and HLA in healthy donors. On the study more broadly: Later, an analysis reported that the 120 or so validation repertoires had used the same platform as the approximately 600 first-cohort repertoires.

The assay was immunoSEQ multiplex PCR, and TCRdb's table has in-frame clones only and misses some. The table lists under 250,000 clones, approximately 87% of them singletons. Study results and caveats: Some public TCRs appeared in many individuals, while most sequences were rare. The authors listed 180 or so TCR beta chains as cytomegalovirus-associated.

Trimming left V 3 bases short and J 3 bases short, with 6 bases between. Germline V CDR1 and CDR2: DFQATT, SNEGSKA (reference sequence). CDR3 length: 11 amino acids. The clonotype was recovered from a woman under 30 in good health and CMV-seronegative. Sequenced input: PBMCs. The V gene is TRBV20-1, the J gene TRBJ2-7, with D maybe TRBD1 (5 bases). DNA for the CDR3: TGCAGTGCTAGGGACAACTACGAGCAGTACTTC. Translating gives CSARDNYEQYF.